This T cell receptor beta chain was obtained from a study of technical replicates of blood from several donors. Libraries were prepared by immunoSEQ multiplex PCR; TCRdb keeps only in-frame clonotypes and omits some of them. In the table there are 95,000 to 100,000 clones, approximately 96% of which are singletons. The germline gives CDR1 LGHNA, CDR2 YNFKEQ. V dropped 0 bases and J dropped 2; count of bases not matched to a gene: 4. There are 15 residues in the CDR3. The material sequenced was T cells isolated from PBMCs. This TCR came from a human donor in good health. This sequence joins TRBV4-2 and TRBJ2-7; TRBD2 aligns across 7 bases. CDR3: CASSQETSAPYEQYF. Here the CDR3 DNA reads TGTGCCAGCAGCCAAGAAACTAGCGCGCCCTACGAGCAGTACTTC.